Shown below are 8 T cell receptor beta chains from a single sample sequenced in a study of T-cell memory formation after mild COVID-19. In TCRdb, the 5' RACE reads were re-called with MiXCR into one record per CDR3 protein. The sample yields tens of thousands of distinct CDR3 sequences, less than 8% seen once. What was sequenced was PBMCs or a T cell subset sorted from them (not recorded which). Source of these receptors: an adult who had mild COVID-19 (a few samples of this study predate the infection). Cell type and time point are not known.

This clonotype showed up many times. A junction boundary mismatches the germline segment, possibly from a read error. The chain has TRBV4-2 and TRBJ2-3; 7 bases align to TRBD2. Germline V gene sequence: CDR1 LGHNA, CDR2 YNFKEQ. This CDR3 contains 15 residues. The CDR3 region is CASSQEPSLGEGVHF. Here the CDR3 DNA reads TGTGCCAGCAGCCAAGAACCATCCTTGGGGGAGGGCGTCCATTTT.

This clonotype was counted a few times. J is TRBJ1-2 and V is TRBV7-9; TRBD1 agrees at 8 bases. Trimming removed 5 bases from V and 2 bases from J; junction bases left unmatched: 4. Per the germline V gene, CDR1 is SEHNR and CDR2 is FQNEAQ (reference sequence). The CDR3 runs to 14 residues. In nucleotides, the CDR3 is TGTGCCAGCAGCCGGGACAGGAGGAACTATGGCTACACCTTC. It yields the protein CASSRDRRNYGYTF. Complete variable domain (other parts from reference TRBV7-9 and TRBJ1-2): DTGVSQNPRHKITKRGQNVTFRCDPISEHNRLYWYRQTLGQGPEFLTYFQNEAQLEKSRLLSDRFSAERPKGSFSTLEIQRTEQGDSAMYLCASSRDRRNYGYTFGSGTRLTVV.

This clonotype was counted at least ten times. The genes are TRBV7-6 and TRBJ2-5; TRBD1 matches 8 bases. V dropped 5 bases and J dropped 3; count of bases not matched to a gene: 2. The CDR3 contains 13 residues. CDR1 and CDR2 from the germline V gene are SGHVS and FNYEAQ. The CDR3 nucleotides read TGTGCCAGCAGCCGACAGGGGAAAGAGACCCAGTACTTC. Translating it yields CASSRQGKETQYF.

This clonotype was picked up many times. CDR3 region: CASTKSDFYGELFF. DNA for the CDR3: TGTGCCAGCACCAAGTCTGACTTTTACGGGGAGCTGTTTTTT. The rearrangement joins TRBV12-3 or TRBV12-4 to TRBJ2-2; the D is unclear. The V gene lost 7 bases and the J gene lost 7 bases, with 16 bases spanning the gap. The CDR3 is 14 residues long.

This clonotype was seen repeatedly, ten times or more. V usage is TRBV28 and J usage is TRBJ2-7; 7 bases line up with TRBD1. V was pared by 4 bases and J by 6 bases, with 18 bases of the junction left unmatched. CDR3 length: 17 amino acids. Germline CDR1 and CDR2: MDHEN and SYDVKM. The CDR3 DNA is TGTGCCAGCAGTTCCCCACAAGGACAGGATGGCCAAAGCGAGCAGTACTTC. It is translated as CASSSPQGQDGQSEQYF.

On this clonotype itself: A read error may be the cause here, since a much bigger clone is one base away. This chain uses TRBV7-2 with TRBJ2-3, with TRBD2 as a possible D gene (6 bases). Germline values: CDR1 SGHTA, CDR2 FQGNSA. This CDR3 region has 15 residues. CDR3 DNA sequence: TGTGCCGGCAGCTTTCTGGCGGGGAGCGCAGATACGCAGTATTTT. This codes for CAGSFLAGSADTQYF.

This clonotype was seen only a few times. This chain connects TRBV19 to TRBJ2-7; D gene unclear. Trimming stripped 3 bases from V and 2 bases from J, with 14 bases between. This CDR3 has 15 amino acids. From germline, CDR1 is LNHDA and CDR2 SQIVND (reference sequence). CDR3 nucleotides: TGTGCCAGTAGTATTCGTTTCAGTGGGGCCTACGAGCAGTACTTC. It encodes CASSIRFSGAYEQYF.

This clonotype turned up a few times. Here the CDR3 reads CATLPDRAGTQYF. The CDR3, as DNA: TGTGCCACCCTCCCCGACCGCGCGGGGACCCAGTACTTC. This chain uses TRBV6-2 or TRBV6-3 with TRBJ2-5; D is perhaps TRBD2 (5 bases). V was trimmed by 10 bases and J by 7 bases, leaving 19 bases between them. There are 13 residues in the CDR3. CDR1 and CDR2 (germline): MNHEY, SVGEGT.